This T cell receptor (beta chain) came from a study of OX40 agonist ivuxolimab in advanced cancers. Study summary: A partial response was reached by three patients: one with hepatocellular carcinoma and two with cutaneous melanoma. Study results and limitations: In the 0.1-3.0 mg/kg groups, partial responders showed among the lowest expansion. Averaged across samples, CD8+ T cells carried more expanded clones than CD4+ did.

A word on this clone: What it recognizes is unknown.

This CDR3 contains 16 residues. TCRdb's copy holds only in-frame clones and misses some; the assay was immunoSEQ multiplex PCR. Here the sample spans 68,000 or so clones, approximately 84% being singletons. The chain recombines TRBV21-1 with TRBJ1-2. TRBV21-1 is deemed a pseudogene. The input for sequencing was CD4+ or CD8+ T cells sorted from blood, taken in a trial of the OX40 agonist ivuxolimab. This receptor was obtained from an adult with an advanced solid tumor such as melanoma, head and neck, liver or kidney cancer. DNA of the CDR3: TGTGCCAGCAGCAAAGGAGGCGGGACAACGGGCTATGGCTACACCTTC. Amino acid sequence: CASSKGGGTTGYGYTF.